This T cell receptor (beta chain) was obtained from a study of shared clonotypes between healthy human individuals. Study information: For every donor, three CD4 naive, three CD4 memory, two CD8 naive and one CD8 memory plates were used.

In regard to this clone: Antigen unknown.

Memory CD4+ cells were the fraction left after CD45RA+ naive selection. The germline V gene encodes CDR1 SGHRS and CDR2 YFSETQ. V trimming: 4 bases; J trimming: 5 bases; junction bases outside the gene matches: 2. The CDR3 contains 14 residues. Broader study findings: Unshared clonotypes carried lower generation probabilities than those common to all four donors.

In replicate PCRs of sorted subsets, roughly 190 ng DNA, roughly 31,000 T cell genomes, was used. Profiled with immunoSEQ multiplex PCR; TCRdb holds only in-frame clones, not every one. The sample gives 650,000 to 750,000 clones, less than 80% of which show up once; about 1.7% is in the top ten. Sequenced sample: memory CD4+ T cells sorted from blood. As to subset: CD45RA-negative fraction. The source of this sequence is a woman aged 30 to 39 in good health. The rearrangement uses TRBV5-1 and TRBJ1-6; 8 bases are shared with TRBD1. CDR3 sequence reads: CASSLGQDNSPLHF. CDR3 in DNA: TGCGCCAGCAGCCTGGGACAGGATAATTCACCCCTCCACTTT.